This T cell receptor beta chain was observed in a study of T cells in localized non-small cell lung cancer. A few counts support this clone. Its matching antigen is unknown. The same CDR3 arises from other DNA sequences in this sample as well. TCRdb keeps only in-frame clones here, not all; method: immunoSEQ multiplex PCR. The sample shows some 1,700 clones, about 20% of them seen only once. Study results and limitations: For the top 100 tumor clones, a median roughly 56 also appeared in adjacent lung.

Trimming took 0 bases from V and 1 from J, leaving 7 bases between them. This CDR3 spans 14 amino acids. Germline V gene sequence: CDR1 ENHRY, CDR2 SYGVKD. Sequencing was performed on normal lung tissue next to the tumor, taken before any cancer treatment. The chain carries TRBV10-3 and TRBJ2-7, with D uncertain. This receptor was obtained from a man aged 18-55 years with stage I lung adenocarcinoma. The CDR3 bases are TGTGCCATCAGTGAGTCGGGCGCGTCCTACGAGCAGTACTTC. Its translation is CAISESGASYEQYF.